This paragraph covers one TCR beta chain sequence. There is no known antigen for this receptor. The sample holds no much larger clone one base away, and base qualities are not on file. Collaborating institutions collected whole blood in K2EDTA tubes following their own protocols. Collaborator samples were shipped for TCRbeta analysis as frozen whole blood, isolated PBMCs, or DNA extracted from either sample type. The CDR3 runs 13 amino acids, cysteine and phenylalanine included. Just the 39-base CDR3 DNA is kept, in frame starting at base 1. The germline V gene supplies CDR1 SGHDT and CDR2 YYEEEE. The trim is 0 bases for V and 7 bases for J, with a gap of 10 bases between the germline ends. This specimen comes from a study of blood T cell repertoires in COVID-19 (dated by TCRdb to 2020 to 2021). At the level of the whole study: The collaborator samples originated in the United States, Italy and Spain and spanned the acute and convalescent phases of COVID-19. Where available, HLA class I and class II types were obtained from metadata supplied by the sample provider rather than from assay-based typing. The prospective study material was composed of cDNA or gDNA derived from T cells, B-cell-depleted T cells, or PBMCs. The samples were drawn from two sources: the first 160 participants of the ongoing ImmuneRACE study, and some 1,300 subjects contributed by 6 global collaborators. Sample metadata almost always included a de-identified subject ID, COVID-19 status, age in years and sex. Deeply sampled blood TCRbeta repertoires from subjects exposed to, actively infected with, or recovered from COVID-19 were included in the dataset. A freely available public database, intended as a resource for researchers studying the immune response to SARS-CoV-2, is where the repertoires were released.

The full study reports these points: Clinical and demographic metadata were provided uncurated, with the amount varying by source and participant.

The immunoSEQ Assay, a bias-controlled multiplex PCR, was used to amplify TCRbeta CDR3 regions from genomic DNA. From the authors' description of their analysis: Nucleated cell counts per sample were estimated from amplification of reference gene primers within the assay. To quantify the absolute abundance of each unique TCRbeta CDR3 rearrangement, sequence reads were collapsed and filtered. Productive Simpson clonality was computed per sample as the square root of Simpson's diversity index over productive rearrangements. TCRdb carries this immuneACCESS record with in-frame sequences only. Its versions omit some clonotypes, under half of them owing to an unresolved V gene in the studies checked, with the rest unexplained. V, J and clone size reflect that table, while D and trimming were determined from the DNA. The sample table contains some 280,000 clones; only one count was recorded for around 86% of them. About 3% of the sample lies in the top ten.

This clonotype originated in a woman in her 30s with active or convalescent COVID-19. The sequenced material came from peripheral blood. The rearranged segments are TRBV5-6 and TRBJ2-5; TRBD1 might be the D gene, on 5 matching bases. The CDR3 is CASSLGADRTQYF. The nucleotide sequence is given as TGTGCCAGCAGCTTGGGGGCCGACAGGACCCAGTACTTC.